Listed below are T cell receptor beta chains from one sample, sequenced in a study of radiation and T cells in renal cell carcinoma. Produced via immunoSEQ multiplex PCR; TCRdb's table is partial and in-frame only. Of about 8,900 clones listed, over 60% are singletons. The sequencing here drew on tumor tissue, taken from a patient whose treatment was nephrectomy without radiotherapy. These receptors came from a man aged 55-75 years with renal cell carcinoma. Each CDR3 is given with its conserved first and last residue. The D gene is left open where the match is weak. Part of the rows lack a size; the others show once, few, many or a class for expanded clones.

J gene	V gene	CDR3 length	D gene	clone size	CDR3 DNA	CDR3 protein
TRBJ1-5	TRBV10-2	13	-	once	TGCGCCAGCGGAGAAAACAGCAATCAGCCCCAGCATTTT	CASGENSNQPQHF
TRBJ1-4	TRBV20-1	11	-	-	TGCAGTGCTCACAGGGATGAAAAACTGTTTTTT	CSAHRDEKLFF
TRBJ1-5	TRBV4-2	14	-	-	TGTGCCAGCAGCCAAGAGGCAGGGACTCAGCCCCAGCATTTT	CASSQEAGTQPQHF
TRBJ1-4	TRBV16	14	-	-	TGTGCCAGCAGCCCCGTGGGGGAATATGAAAAACTGTTTTTT	CASSPVGEYEKLFF
TRBJ2-2	TRBV27	14	-	few	TGTGCCAGCAGGCCAACTAGTCCCACCGGGGAGCTGTTTTTT	CASRPTSPTGELFF
TRBJ2-1	TRBV18	19	TRBD2	-	TGTGCCAGCTCACCAGCAACTTGGGACGGGAGCGGGGTCCACAATGAGCAGTTCTTC	CASSPATWDGSGVHNEQFF
TRBJ2-7	TRBV18	16	TRBD1	-	TGTGCCAGCTCACCAGCCGTAAGGGACAGGGAGGACGAGCAGTACTTC	CASSPAVRDREDEQYF
TRBJ1-2	TRBV15	14	-	-	TGTGCCACCAGCAGAGATGGGGCACTCTATGGCTACACCTTC	CATSRDGALYGYTF
TRBJ2-2	TRBV27	16	-	-	TGTGCCACCAGTATCTCCAGCGGGTTGAACACCGGGGAGCTGTTTTTT	CATSISSGLNTGELFF
TRBJ2-3	TRBV7-2	15	TRBD2	-	TGTGCCAGCAGCTTAGAGGTAGCGGGGACAGATACGCAGTATTTT	CASSLEVAGTDTQYF
TRBJ2-7	TRBV28	14	TRBD1	-	TGTGCCAGCAGGCTACAGGGGACGTCCTACGAGCAGTACTTC	CASRLQGTSYEQYF
TRBJ2-1	TRBV7-9	14	-	-	TGTGCCAGCAGCTTAGGGCCGGGGCGGAATGAGCAGTTCTTC	CASSLGPGRNEQFF
TRBJ2-7	TRBV5-1	15	TRBD2	-	TGCGCCAGCAGCCCGGGACTAGCGGGAGTACACGAGCAGTACTTC	CASSPGLAGVHEQYF
TRBJ2-1	TRBV5-4	16	TRBD2	-	TGTGCCAGCAGCCCAATTCTAGCGGGAGGCTACAATGAGCAGTTCTTC	CASSPILAGGYNEQFF
TRBJ1-4	TRBV5-4	13	-	-	TGTGCCAGCAGCCGTGGGGGCAATGAAAAACTGTTTTTT	CASSRGGNEKLFF
TRBJ2-1	TRBV27	11	-	few	TGTGCCAGCAGTTACCCCCCCGAGCAGTTCTTC	CASSYPPEQFF
TRBJ1-2	TRBV7-9	16	TRBD1	-	TGTGCCAGCAGCCCTCGGACAGGGGGCGACCACTATGGCTACACCTTC	CASSPRTGGDHYGYTF
TRBJ2-1	TRBV5-4	15	TRBD2	-	TGTGCCAGCAGCTCTGCCGGGACTACACTTAATGAGCAGTTCTTC	CASSSAGTTLNEQFF
TRBJ1-2	TRBV28	15	TRBD1	-	TGTGCCAGCAGTTACTACTCAGGGGGAACCTATGGCTACACCTTC	CASSYYSGGTYGYTF
TRBJ1-2	TRBV30	14	-	-	TGTGCCTCATTGGGGAGGGCCGTCGGCTATGGCTACACCTTC	CASLGRAVGYGYTF
TRBJ2-7	TRBV27	15	-	few	TGTGCCAGCAGTTTAAAACACGGTGGGCCCTACGAGCAGTACTTC	CASSLKHGGPYEQYF
TRBJ2-5	TRBV5-1	15	-	once	TGCGCCAGCACCCTTGGGGTCGTAGGGCAAGAGACCCAGTACTTC	CASTLGVVGQETQYF
TRBJ1-1	TRBV2	13	TRBD1	-	TGTGCCGGGTCGACAGGGGCTGGCACTGAAGCTTTCTTT	CAGSTGAGTEAFF
TRBJ1-2	TRBV30	14	-	-	TGTGCCTGCCCTGAGGGTCAGCGGATTAGGGGCTACACCTTC	CACPEGQRIRGYTF
TRBJ2-7	TRBV7-9	15	-	-	TGTGCCAGCAGCCGGACGGCGGGGGCGGACTACGAGCAGTACTTC	CASSRTAGADYEQYF
TRBJ2-1	TRBV14	13	-	-	TGTGCCAGCAGCCAGGGACTCCGCGATGAGCAGTTCTTC	CASSQGLRDEQFF
TRBJ1-5	TRBV6-5	14	-	-	TGTGCCACCCGATCGGACAAATTAAATCAGCCCCAGCATTTT	CATRSDKLNQPQHF